Here is one TCR beta chain with its context. What it binds is not known. It was with 60 Vbeta and 13 Jbeta primers that the PCR ran. Sequencing was performed with immunoSEQ multiplex PCR; in TCRdb, only in-frame clones are kept and a portion is missing. Counted here are 100,000 to 150,000 clones, around 80% occurring once; the ten biggest clones make up approximately 1.8%. The CDR3 has 17 residues. The V gene lost 5 bases and the J gene lost 3 bases, with 20 bases spanning the gap. Looked up from germline, CDR1 is SGHVS and CDR2 is FQNEAQ. These donors, healthy bone marrow donors, were studied. This sample stems from a study of cytomegalovirus exposure and HLA in healthy donors. General study results and limits: Most TCR beta V segments were productive about 87% or about 30% of the time in an earlier analysis.

The sequenced material came from PBMCs. V gene TRBV7-8 combines with J gene TRBJ1-5, with D tentatively TRBD1 (6 bases). The sequence derives from a female donor in good health and CMV-seropositive. The CDR3 DNA reads as TGTGCCAGCAGCACAGGACAGTATGTGTTGAACAATCAGCCCCAGCATTTT. It is translated as CASSTGQYVLNNQPQHF.